These 31 T cell receptor beta chains originate from one sample sequenced in a study of CD8 T cell repertoires and HIV-1 epitope variants (TCRdb year 2020). These receptors are not linked to any known antigen. Receptor libraries were prepared by the immunoSEQ multiplex PCR assay. TCRdb re-hosts the immuneACCESS table, in-frame sequences only. Its copies lack some clones; in the studies checked, an unresolved V gene accounts for under half of them, and the cause for the rest is not known. Recorded for this sample are about 4,700 clones; 55% to 70% of them occurred a single time. Clones ranked in the top ten supply approximately 40% of the sample. Sequencing input: cultured CD8+ T cells derived from PBMCs. The receptors derive from a male donor with HIV.

This clone has just a few counts. J is TRBJ2-7 and V is TRBV4-1; D uncertain. Trimming pared 3 bases from V and 5 bases from J, leaving 11 bases between. The germline gives CDR1 MGHRA, CDR2 YSYEKL. This CDR3 is built from 13 residues. The CDR3 DNA sequence: TGCGCCAGCAGCCAGGACCCCATCAACGAGCAGTACTTC. The encoded protein is CASSQDPINEQYF.

V and J are TRBV18 and TRBJ2-2; TRBD1 or TRBD2 may be the D gene (5 bases each). Germline V lookup: CDR1 KGHSH, CDR2 LQKENI. Trimming shortened V by 3 bases and J by 4 bases, and 12 bases separated the two germline ends. The CDR3 contains 15 residues. The CDR3 here is CASSPGESSTGELFF. The CDR3 region has the DNA TGTGCCAGCTCACCGGGGGAGTCGAGCACCGGGGAGCTGTTTTTT.

This sequence joins TRBV27 and TRBJ2-2; no reliable D call. From germline, CDR1 is MNHEY and CDR2 SMNVEV (reference sequence). V was cut by 2 bases and J by 4 bases, with 14 bases left in between. The length of the CDR3 is 16 residues. CDR3 in DNA: TGTGCCAGCAGTTTAACAGCCCTTCATGGCACCGGGGAGCTGTTTTTT. Translating it yields CASSLTALHGTGELFF.

J is TRBJ2-7 and V is TRBV7-9; 9 nucleotides match TRBD1. CDR1 and CDR2 (germline): SEHNR, FQNEAQ (reference sequence). Unmatched junction bases numbered 4, after V lost 1 base and J lost 3 bases. The CDR3 spans 15 residues. DNA of the CDR3: TGTGCCAGCAGCTTAGTCCCGGACAGGGGCTACGAGCAGTACTTC. Protein: CASSLVPDRGYEQYF.

The V gene is TRBV28, the J gene TRBJ2-1, with D unclear. The V end lost 4 bases, the J end lost 3 bases, and 19 bases lay between the germline ends. In germline, CDR1 is MDHEN, CDR2 SYDVKM. The CDR3 totals 17 residues. CDR3 nucleotides: TGTGCCAGCAGTTCCGGCCGATTGGCGGAGTTCTACAATGAGCAGTTCTTC. Translation: CASSSGRLAEFYNEQFF.

This clone was counted only a few times. This chain joins TRBV28 and TRBJ2-7, with no clear D. Germline V lookup: CDR1 MDHEN, CDR2 SYDVKM. With 6 bases removed from V and 2 bases from J, the gap between germline ends came to 14 bases. The CDR3 loop spans 14 amino acids. CDR3 bases: TGTGCCAGCAGGTCCCCTAGGCAAGCCTACGAGCAGTACTTC. Protein: CASRSPRQAYEQYF.

This rearrangement joins TRBV14 to TRBJ2-7, with D perhaps TRBD1 or TRBD2 (5 bases each). This CDR3 is built from 13 residues. The germline V gene encodes CDR1 SGHDN and CDR2 FVKESK. V was trimmed by 4 bases and J by 3 bases, leaving 10 bases between them. CDR3 sequence reads: CASSPGTGYEQYF. The CDR3 nucleotides are TGTGCCAGCAGCCCGGGGACGGGCTACGAGCAGTACTTC.

There are a few counts of this clone. The genes are TRBV5-8 and TRBJ2-7, with TRBD1 matching 8 bases. J gave up 3 bases and V 4 bases, and 15 bases lay outside the gene matches. Germline V gives CDR1 SGHTS, CDR2 YDEGEE. This CDR3 has 17 residues. The DNA of the CDR3 is TGTGCCAGCAGCCCTTACGATCCGGACAGGGAATACTACGAGCAGTACTTC. Translating it yields CASSPYDPDREYYEQYF.

The chain combines TRBV7-2 with TRBJ1-5; D call uncertain. Per the germline V gene, CDR1 is SGHTA and CDR2 is FQGNSA. Trimming took off 5 bases at V and 0 bases at J, with 11 bases between the two ends. The CDR3 is 15 residues long. The CDR3 DNA is TGTGCCAGCAGCCCCGAGGGCTATAGCAATCAGCCCCAGCATTTT. Translated, it gives CASSPEGYSNQPQHF.

The table lists this clone with a few counts. The gene calls are TRBV28 and TRBJ2-2; D gene ambiguous. The germline CDR1 and CDR2 sequences are MDHEN and SYDVKM. V shed 2 bases and J shed 5 bases, with 3 bases lying between them. The CDR3 runs 12 residues. CDR3 nucleotides: TGTGCCAGCAGTTTAGAGACCGGGGAGCTGTTTTTT. This sequence encodes CASSLETGELFF.

The chain joins TRBV5-1 to TRBJ1-1; no clear D gene. V shed 5 bases and J shed 4 bases, with 18 bases lying between them. The CDR3 runs 15 residues. Germline-derived CDR1 and CDR2 are SGHRS and YFSETQ. CDR3 nucleotide sequence: TGCGCCAGCAGTTTTGGGCCCACCGGAGGCACTGAAGCTTTCTTT. It codes for CASSFGPTGGTEAFF.

This clone has just a few counts. This sequence joins TRBV7-9 and TRBJ2-7; no clear D gene. This CDR3 region has 14 residues. Between the trimmed V and J ends, which lost 5 bases and 3 bases, there was a span of 14 bases. Germline V CDR1 and CDR2: SEHNR, FQNEAQ (reference sequence). CDR3 loop: CASSGTFGDYEQYF. The CDR3 DNA follows: TGTGCCAGCAGCGGAACCTTCGGAGACTACGAGCAGTACTTC.

The chain couples TRBV11-1 to TRBJ2-3; either TRBD1 or TRBD2 may supply D (5 bases each). The CDR3 covers 15 residues. V was trimmed by 6 bases and J by 2 bases, leaving 15 bases between them. Germline assignment: CDR1 SGHAT and CDR2 FQDESV (reference sequence). The CDR3 spells CASSQSRGPTDTQYF. CDR3 nucleotides: TGTGCCAGCAGTCAAAGTCGGGGACCCACAGATACGCAGTATTTT.

The chain has TRBV5-4 and TRBJ2-3; 7 bases agree with TRBD2. Germline CDR1 reads SGHNT; CDR2 reads YYREEE (reference sequence). V lost 4 bases and J lost 1; bases outside the gene matches: 9. This CDR3 contains 16 residues. As DNA, the CDR3 is TGTGCCAGCAGCGGGGGAGGGACGAGGGGCACAGATACGCAGTATTTT. As protein: CASSGGGTRGTDTQYF.

This clone was seen once. The chain employs TRBV10-2 and TRBJ1-6; D gene ambiguous. The CDR3 length is 11 residues. Per germline, CDR1 WSHSY and CDR2 SAAADI. The germline V and J ends were trimmed by 2 bases and 10 bases, with 3 bases remaining between them. The CDR3 is CASSEGSPLHF. CDR3 in DNA: TGCGCCAGCAGTGAGGGGTCACCCCTCCACTTT.

This chain joins TRBV5-4 and TRBJ1-2; 7 bases are a match to TRBD1. From germline, CDR1 is SGHNT and CDR2 YYREEE (reference sequence). The CDR3 extends over 15 amino acids. With V trimmed by 4 bases and J by 7 bases, 13 bases remained unmatched. The CDR3 coding sequence is TGTGCCAGCAGCCTAGGGGACAGCGGGAGGGGTGGCTACACCTTC. Residues: CASSLGDSGRGGYTF.

Concerning this clone itself: One junction end disagrees with the germline gene, perhaps due to a read error. The CDR3 DNA reads TGTGCCAGCAGCCCCCCAGGGTGGGAAGCGGGTCCGTTTTTT. Residues: CASSPPGWEAGPFF. The chain combines TRBV11-2 with TRBJ2-3; TRBD2 is a possible D gene (6 bases). Germline values: CDR1 SGHAT, CDR2 FQNNGV. The CDR3 contains 14 residues.

A single count supports this clone. The chain is built from TRBV28 and TRBJ2-1; D is undetermined. Germline CDR1 is MDHEN and CDR2 is SYDVKM. The CDR3 is 12 amino acids. V shed 1 base and J shed 8 bases, with 6 bases lying between them. CDR3 nucleotide sequence: TGTGCCAGCAGTTTATCGGTTTATGAGCAGTTCTTC. It specifies CASSLSVYEQFF. The variable domain in full, completed from reference TRBV28 and TRBJ2-1, reads DVKVTQSSRYLVKRTGEKVFLECVQDMDHENMFWYRQDPGLGLRLIYFSYDVKMKEKGDIPEGYSVSREKKERFSLILESASTNQTSMYLCASSLSVYEQFFGPGTRLTVL.

The chain couples TRBV30 to TRBJ1-2; 9 bases fit TRBD1. CDR1 and CDR2 from the germline V gene are GTSNPN and SVGIG (reference sequence). The CDR3 has 13 amino acids. Trimming at V came to 0 bases and at J to 6 bases, leaving 2 bases not matched to a gene. The CDR3 nucleotides read TGTGCCTGGAGTGTACAGGGGGCGGATGGCTACACCTTC. Translation gives CAWSVQGADGYTF.

V is TRBV29-1 and J is TRBJ1-6; TRBD1 matches 8 bases. From germline, CDR1 is SQVTM and CDR2 ANQGSEA. Trimming removed 6 bases from V and 0 bases from J; junction bases left unmatched: 13. The CDR3 spans 18 residues. The CDR3 nucleotides are TGCAGCGTACGGACAGGGTGCTTTTCATGCTCCTATAATTCACCCCTCCACTTT. As protein: CSVRTGCFSCSYNSPLHF.

This clone was found a few times. The chain employs TRBV27 and TRBJ1-4; D is possibly TRBD1 (5 bases). The V gene's germline CDR1 is MNHEY and CDR2 SMNVEV (reference sequence). Deletions cut 3 bases from V and 8 bases from J, with 16 bases between. The CDR3 runs to 15 residues. CDR3 sequence (DNA): TGTGCCAGCAGTTTTGTCACTGGGGGAGTCGAAAAACTGTTTTTT. Protein sequence: CASSFVTGGVEKLFF.

By share of the sample, this clone is large. The chain couples TRBV28 to TRBJ1-1; possible D gene TRBD1, 6 bases. V was pared by 10 bases and J by 1 base, with 16 bases between. From germline, CDR1 is MDHEN and CDR2 SYDVKM. The CDR3 loop spans 14 amino acids. The CDR3 loop reads CATFPTGSNTEAFF. CDR3 in DNA: TGTGCCACCTTTCCGACAGGCTCGAACACTGAAGCTTTCTTT.

The rearrangement uses TRBV4-3 and TRBJ1-4, with D unresolved. Germline values: CDR1 LGHNA, CDR2 YSLEER. The V gene lost 0 bases and the J gene lost 2 bases, with 7 bases spanning the gap. This CDR3 has 15 residues. CDR3 residues: CASSQDLGTNEKLFF. DNA for the CDR3: TGCGCCAGCAGCCAAGACCTGGGGACTAATGAAAAACTGTTTTTT.

The V call is TRBV4-3, the J call TRBJ2-7; possible D gene TRBD2, 5 bases. The V and J ends lost 5 bases and 5 bases respectively, with 13 bases between them. The V gene's germline CDR1 is LGHNA and CDR2 YSLEER. The CDR3 has 13 amino acids. The CDR3 spells CASSLGLGDEQYF. In DNA form, the CDR3 reads TGCGCCAGCAGCTTAGGCCTCGGGGACGAGCAGTACTTC.

The chain carries TRBV7-9 and TRBJ2-7; 9 bases match TRBD1. The V segment lost 7 bases and the J segment 3 bases; nucleotides outside the gene matches: 7. Looked up from germline, CDR1 is SEHNR and CDR2 is FQNEAQ (reference sequence). The CDR3 spans 14 residues. CDR3 coding DNA: TGTGCCAGCAAGGTGACAGGGGGAGACTACGAGCAGTACTTC. Encoded protein: CASKVTGGDYEQYF.

The chain is built from TRBV5-4 and TRBJ2-3, with unresolved D. Germline CDR1 reads SGHNT; CDR2 reads YYREEE (reference sequence). Trimming shortened V by 1 base and J by 1 base, and 4 bases separated the two germline ends. The CDR3 sequence is 13 residues long. CDR3 nucleotide sequence: TGTGCCAGCAGCTTGACAGGCACAGATACGCAGTATTTT. Residues: CASSLTGTDTQYF.

The table lists this clone with a count of one. The rearrangement uses TRBV28 and TRBJ2-7, with D perhaps TRBD2 (5 bases). V shed 7 bases and J shed 0 bases, with 19 bases lying between them. Germline CDR1 reads MDHEN; CDR2 reads SYDVKM. The length of the CDR3 is 16 residues. The CDR3 sequence is CASTGIRGSDSYEQYF. The CDR3 DNA follows: TGTGCCAGCACCGGAATCCGAGGGTCGGACTCCTACGAGCAGTACTTC. Supplemented by reference TRBV28 and TRBJ2-7, the full variable domain reads DVKVTQSSRYLVKRTGEKVFLECVQDMDHENMFWYRQDPGLGLRLIYFSYDVKMKEKGDIPEGYSVSREKKERFSLILESASTNQTSMYLCASTGIRGSDSYEQYFGPGTRLTVT.

The V and J genes are TRBV29-1 and TRBJ2-2; D tentatively reads TRBD1 or TRBD2 (5 bases each). Per the germline V gene, CDR1 is SQVTM and CDR2 is ANQGSEA. The germline V and J ends were trimmed by 7 bases and 3 bases, with 18 bases remaining between them. This CDR3 has 15 amino acids. In DNA, the CDR3 is TGCAGCGCCGACCGAGGGGTGGGGCACACCGGGGAGCTGTTTTTT. Its translation is CSADRGVGHTGELFF.

The gene calls are TRBV6-6 and TRBJ1-3; tentatively, D is TRBD1 (6 bases). Germline loops: CDR1 MNHNY, CDR2 SVGAGI (reference sequence). V was pared by 5 bases and J by 8 bases, with 19 bases between. CDR3 length: 15 amino acids. Here the CDR3 DNA reads TGTGCCAGCAGTACAGAGGGGGGATGGGCAGACACCATATATTTT. This sequence encodes CASSTEGGWADTIYF.

The rearrangement joins TRBV27 to TRBJ2-1; D remains ambiguous. CDR3 length equals 13 residues. V shed 6 bases and J shed 2 bases, with 8 bases lying between them. The germline V gene has CDR1 MNHEY and CDR2 SMNVEV (reference sequence). CDR3: CASRRDPYNEQFF. The CDR3, as DNA: TGTGCCAGCAGAAGGGATCCCTACAATGAGCAGTTCTTC.

The rearrangement joins TRBV9 to TRBJ1-1; D is perhaps TRBD1 (6 bases). Germline V gene data show CDR1 as SGDLS and CDR2 as YYNGEE. CDR3 length: 15 residues. V gave up 2 bases and J gave up 4 bases, with 15 bases separating them. The DNA for the CDR3 is TGTGCCAGCAGCGTGTCAACAGGGTTTAGCACTGAAGCTTTCTTT. This codes for CASSVSTGFSTEAFF. The full variable domain, with the rest looked up from reference TRBV9 and TRBJ1-1, is DSGVTQTPKHLITATGQRVTLRCSPRSGDLSVYWYQQSLDQGLQFLIQYYNGEERAKGNILERFSAQQFPDLHSELNLSSLELGDSALYFCASSVSTGFSTEAFFGQGTRLTVV.